This T cell receptor beta chain was recorded in a study of T cells after yellow fever vaccination. Study-wide results and caveats: By day 5 rather than day 15, the secondary response had peaked, though it was weaker.

MiXCR, applied by TCRdb to the 5' RACE reads, yields one record per CDR3 protein. The table has 100,000 to 150,000 distinct CDR3 sequences, around 15% seen once; the top ten hold 40% to 45%. This clonotype was counted ten times or more. Its antigen is as yet unknown. The CDR3 spans 16 residues. J gave up 4 bases and V 5 bases, and 11 bases lay outside the gene matches. Germline V CDR1 and CDR2: SGHVS, FQNEAQ. V is TRBV7-8 and J is TRBJ2-3; 8 positions match TRBD1. This receptor was obtained from a man younger than 30 who received the YFV17D yellow fever vaccine. The source material was CD8+ T cells sorted from PBMCs, sampled 5 days after the yellow fever booster vaccination. The CDR3 DNA follows: TGTGCCAGCAGCGCAACAGGGGGTCGAGCTGCAGATACGCAGTATTTT. As protein: CASSATGGRAADTQYF.